The next 23 T cell receptor beta chains were all read from a single sample in a study of cytomegalovirus exposure and HLA in healthy donors. The study ran its PCR with 60 Vbeta and 13 Jbeta primers. Sequencing used immunoSEQ multiplex PCR; TCRdb keeps in-frame clones, though not all of them. The sample records about 140,000 clones, almost 85% being singletons. The sequencing sample was made of PBMCs. Every receptor here comes from a man aged 18 to 35 in good health and CMV-seropositive.

In regard to this clone: At one of its ends the junction is not consistent with the germline gene, which may arise from a read error. The J gene is TRBJ1-3, the V gene TRBV25-1, with unresolved D. Germline V gene data show CDR1 as MGHDK and CDR2 as SYGVNS. CDR3 length: 13 residues. CDR3: CASRRGADSTLYF. The CDR3 DNA follows: TGTGCCAGCAGGAGAGGTGCAGATTCCACCCTATATTTT.

This chain joins TRBV6-5 and TRBJ1-1; D might be TRBD1 (5 bases). CDR1 and CDR2 (germline): MNHEY, SVGAGI. This CDR3 is built from 14 residues. V dropped 8 bases and J dropped 3 bases, with 16 bases sitting between them. The CDR3 coding sequence is TGTGCCAGCGTTAAATCAAGGGACTACACTGAAGCTTTCTTT. Translating gives CASVKSRDYTEAFF.

This chain joins TRBV13 and TRBJ2-7, with TRBD2 matching over 9 bases. J lost 4 bases, V lost 5 bases, and 6 bases had no gene match. Germline CDR1 PRHDT, CDR2 FYEKMQ (reference sequence). The CDR3 is 14 amino acids. The CDR3 sequence: CASSPGLAGYEQYF. The DNA for the CDR3 is TGTGCCAGCAGCCCAGGGCTAGCGGGATACGAGCAGTACTTC.

For this clone: The same CDR3 arises from other DNA sequences in this sample as well. The rearrangement links TRBV4-1 to TRBJ2-7; 10 bases align to TRBD2. Germline V lookup: CDR1 MGHRA, CDR2 YSYEKL. The CDR3 totals 16 residues. V was clipped by 1 base and J by 3 bases; unmatched bases: 6. CDR3 DNA sequence: TGCGCCAGCAGCCAAGCCCCCAGCGGGAGGGGCTACGAGCAGTACTTC. This translates into CASSQAPSGRGYEQYF.

This chain connects TRBV5-1 to TRBJ2-1; 8 nucleotides match TRBD1. The CDR3 consists of 17 residues. The trim removed 0 bases at V and 5 bases at J, leaving 10 bases unmatched. Germline V gene sequence: CDR1 SGHRS, CDR2 YFSETQ. The CDR3 is CASSLALDRVKDNEQFF. As DNA, the CDR3 is TGCGCCAGCAGCTTGGCCCTGGACAGGGTAAAGGACAATGAGCAGTTCTTC.

The J gene is TRBJ1-2, the V gene TRBV7-9, with D unclear. The length of the CDR3 is 13 residues. The germline CDR1 and CDR2 sequences are SEHNR and FQNEAQ (reference sequence). V lost 7 bases to trimming and J lost 4 bases, with 13 bases between them. The CDR3 DNA follows: TGTGCCAGCACGAGGGAGTCCCCCTATGGCTACACCTTC. Translation: CASTRESPYGYTF.

The chain joins TRBV30 to TRBJ2-1; 8 nucleotides line up with TRBD2. Unmatched junction bases numbered 0, after V lost 2 bases and J lost 3 bases. The germline V gene has CDR1 GTSNPN and CDR2 SVGIG (reference sequence). The CDR3 length is 13 residues. CDR3 sequence: CAWSTSGYNEQFF. DNA for the CDR3: TGTGCCTGGAGTACTAGCGGCTACAATGAGCAGTTCTTC.

The V gene is TRBV12-2, the J gene TRBJ1-2; TRBD1 reflects the table's D call only, with no check against the DNA. TRBV12-2 is deemed a pseudogene. The CDR3 runs to 18 residues. CDR3 sequence: CASRPGQGRELVSDGYTF. The DNA of the CDR3 is TGTGCAAGTCGCCCCGGACAGGGAAGGGAGTTGGTAAGTGATGGCTACACCTTC.

The chain joins TRBV5-6 to TRBJ1-3; D uncertain. V lost 1 base, J lost 4 bases, and 12 bases lay in between. Per the germline V gene, CDR1 is SGHDT and CDR2 is YYEEEE. CDR3 length: 15 residues. CDR3 in DNA: TGTGCCAGCAGCTTGCGTACCAGTTCCGGAAACACCATATATTTT. Protein product: CASSLRTSSGNTIYF. Full variable domain (outside the CDR3, taken from reference TRBV5-6 and TRBJ1-3): DAGVTQSPTHLIKTRGQQVTLRCSPKSGHDTVSWYQQALGQGPQFIFQYYEEEERQRGNFPDRFSGHQFPNYSSELNVNALLLGDSALYLCASSLRTSSGNTIYFGEGSWLTVV.

The rearrangement links TRBV28 to TRBJ2-7; a weak D match, TRBD2 (6 bases). Germline lookup yields CDR1 MDHEN and CDR2 SYDVKM. The V and J ends lost 2 bases and 5 bases respectively, with 13 bases between them. The CDR3 contains 14 residues. The CDR3 loop reads CASSLGGVSHEQYF. The CDR3 coding sequence is TGTGCCAGCAGTTTAGGAGGGGTAAGCCACGAGCAGTACTTC.

The CDR3 reads CASRIDRGKGYTF. DNA for the CDR3: TGTGCCAGCAGGATCGACAGGGGAAAGGGCTACACCTTC. The V call is TRBV2, the J call TRBJ1-2, with 8 nucleotides matching TRBD1. The CDR3 runs 13 residues. CDR1 and CDR2 from the germline V gene are SNHLY and FYNNEI. Germline trimming cut 6 bases from V and 8 bases from J; bases unmatched to any gene: 8.

The rearrangement links TRBV5-1 to TRBJ1-1; 7 bases align to TRBD1. This CDR3 spans 16 amino acids. Per germline, CDR1 SGHRS and CDR2 YFSETQ. J was trimmed by 5 bases and V by 4 bases; bases with no gene match: 14. As DNA, the CDR3 is TGCGCCAGCAGCCGGGCACGAACAGGGGCGGGAACTGAAGCTTTCTTT. Its protein product is CASSRARTGAGTEAFF.

This clone has only one observation. This chain connects TRBV15 to TRBJ2-7, with 10 nucleotides matching TRBD1. CDR1 and CDR2 (germline): LNHNV, YYDKDF (reference sequence). Germline trimming cut 3 bases from V and 4 bases from J; bases unmatched to any gene: 12. The CDR3 length is 17 residues. CDR3 nucleotide sequence: TGTGCCACCAGCAGGTTAGAAGGACAGGGGGGAAGGTACGAGCAGTACTTC. As protein: CATSRLEGQGGRYEQYF.

This chain uses TRBV4-1 with TRBJ2-1; D perhaps matches TRBD2 (6 bases). Germline CDR1 reads MGHRA; CDR2 reads YSYEKL. The CDR3 sequence is 15 residues long. Trimming removed 3 bases at V and 8 bases at J, with 17 bases between. The CDR3 nucleotides read TGCGCCAGCAGCCAGTTACGGGAGAGAGGCTATGAGCAGTTCTTC. Translating it yields CASSQLRERGYEQFF.

V is TRBV6-1 and J is TRBJ1-5, with a possible D match to TRBD1 (6 bases). V lost 3 bases and J 3 bases, leaving 12 bases between the germline ends. The CDR3 extends over 15 amino acids. Per the germline V gene, CDR1 is MNHNS and CDR2 is SASEGT. The DNA of the CDR3 is TGTGCCAGCAGTGAGGGGGGGGCGCTCAATCAGCCCCAGCATTTT. Translated, it gives CASSEGGALNQPQHF.

The genes are TRBV18 and TRBJ2-7; 7 nucleotides line up with TRBD1. The CDR3 loop spans 13 amino acids. The germline gives CDR1 KGHSH, CDR2 LQKENI. V was clipped by 3 bases and J by 3 bases; unmatched bases: 2. The CDR3 here is CASSPDRSYEQYF. CDR3 nucleotide sequence: TGTGCCAGCTCACCGGACAGGAGCTACGAGCAGTACTTC.

The chain joins TRBV4-1 to TRBJ2-7; 8 bases line up with TRBD1. CDR1 MGHRA and CDR2 YSYEKL come from the germline V gene. The V and J ends lost 5 bases and 2 bases, in that order; junction bases with no gene match: 2. This CDR3 spans 13 amino acids. The CDR3 DNA is TGCGCCAGCAGCTTGGACAGGGCCTACGAGCAGTACTTC. Protein: CASSLDRAYEQYF.

V is TRBV27 and J is TRBJ2-1, with 8 positions matching TRBD2. The CDR3 extends over 15 amino acids. The V segment lost 3 bases and the J segment 5 bases; nucleotides outside the gene matches: 6. In germline, CDR1 is MNHEY, CDR2 SMNVEV (reference sequence). CDR3 DNA: TGTGCCAGCAGTTTCCCGGGGGGGGGTAACAATGAGCAGTTCTTC. Translation gives CASSFPGGGNNEQFF.

The chain links TRBV16 to TRBJ1-1, with TRBD1 matching over 9 bases. Unmatched junction bases numbered 9, after V lost 4 bases and J lost 9 bases. The germline gives CDR1 KGHSY, CDR2 FQNENV. This CDR3 is 14 amino acids long. The CDR3 DNA reads as TGTGCCAGCAGCCCGCAGGGACAGGGTGTGCAAGCTTTCTTT. Amino acids: CASSPQGQGVQAFF.

J is TRBJ2-7 and V is TRBV7-9, with D possibly being TRBD2 (5 bases). V shed 4 bases and J shed 2 bases, with 18 bases lying between them. The CDR3 consists of 16 residues. Germline-derived CDR1 and CDR2 are SEHNR and FQNEAQ (reference sequence). CDR3 loop: CASSSTLAEDPYEQYF. CDR3 DNA: TGTGCCAGCAGCTCAACCCTAGCTGAAGATCCCTACGAGCAGTACTTC.

The chain links TRBV7-9 to TRBJ2-7, with 8 bases aligning to TRBD1. The CDR3 spans 14 residues. Per germline, CDR1 SEHNR and CDR2 FQNEAQ (reference sequence). With V trimmed by 5 bases and J by 4 bases, 7 bases remained unmatched. The CDR3: CASSPDRAHYEQYF. Here the CDR3 DNA reads TGTGCCAGCAGCCCGGACAGGGCCCATTACGAGCAGTACTTC. The variable domain in full, completed from reference TRBV7-9 and TRBJ2-7, reads DTGVSQNPRHKITKRGQNVTFRCDPISEHNRLYWYRQTLGQGPEFLTYFQNEAQLEKSRLLSDRFSAERPKGSFSTLEIQRTEQGDSAMYLCASSPDRAHYEQYFGPGTRLTVT.

This clone was seen only once. The V call is TRBV2, the J call TRBJ2-7, with 7 bases lining up with TRBD1. Germline V CDR1 and CDR2: SNHLY, FYNNEI. The CDR3 extends over 15 amino acids. The V segment lost 7 bases and the J segment 2 bases; nucleotides outside the gene matches: 11. The CDR3 region has the DNA TGTGCCAGCAATAGAGACAGGGCTGAAGCCTACGAGCAGTACTTC. As protein: CASNRDRAEAYEQYF. Full variable domain (missing parts from reference TRBV2 and TRBJ2-7): EPEVTQTPSHQVTQMGQEVILRCVPISNHLYFYWYRQILGQKVEFLVSFYNNEISEKSEIFDDQFSVERPDGSNFTLKIRSTKLEDSAMYFCASNRDRAEAYEQYFGPGTRLTVT.

This chain uses TRBV2 with TRBJ1-2; D not certain. The CDR3 length is 13 residues. The ends were cut back, 2 bases at V and 7 bases at J, with 11 bases in the middle. Germline assignment: CDR1 SNHLY and CDR2 FYNNEI. In DNA form, the CDR3 reads TGTGCCAGCAGTGAAAGCCAAAAAATTGGCTACACCTTC. This sequence encodes CASSESQKIGYTF.